This is a list of T cell receptor beta chains from one sample in a study of T cell responses to AZD1222 COVID-19 vaccine. Profiling relied on immunoSEQ multiplex PCR, and the TCRdb table lists in-frame clones only, not all of them. The table shows about 130,000 clones, with roughly nine tenths occurring only once. The sequences come from peripheral blood, collected 28 days after the second AZD1222 dose. The receptors derive from an adult who received the AZD1222 COVID-19 vaccine. Each CDR3 is given with its conserved first and last residue. Fields, in order: clone size, D gene, CDR3 length, V gene, J gene, CDR3 DNA, CDR3 protein. The D gene is left open where the match is weak. Some rows have no size entry. The others give once, few or many, or a class for an expanded clone.

>.|TRBD2|17|TRBV4-1|TRBJ2-1
TGCGCCAGCAGCCAACGGCTAGCGGGAGATCTCCCCAATGAGCAGTTCTTC
CASSQRLAGDLPNEQFF
>.|.|13|TRBV27|TRBJ1-1
TGTGCCAGCAGCTTGAGAATGTACACTGAAGCTTTCTTT
CASSLRMYTEAFF
>.|.|13|TRBV7-2|TRBJ1-2
TGTGCCAGCAGCGCCGACAGACTCTATGGCTACACCTTC
CASSADRLYGYTF
>.|.|14|TRBV19|TRBJ2-7
TGTGCCAGTAGTATAGGGGTTTTGGGCTACGAGCAGTACTTC
CASSIGVLGYEQYF
>.|.|11|TRBV20-1|TRBJ1-1
TGCAGTGCTTACGGTGGCACTGAAGCTTTCTTT
CSAYGGTEAFF
>.|.|11|TRBV20-1|TRBJ2-2
TGCAGTGCTTCCCTCACCGGGGAGCTGTTTTTT
CSASLTGELFF
>.|.|15|TRBV6-5|TRBJ1-2
TGTGCCAGCAGTTACTCTCTGGGGCGAGAATATGGCTACACCTTC
CASSYSLGREYGYTF
>.|.|13|TRBV6-5|TRBJ1-2
TGTGCCAGCAGTCCAAGGATCGGACGTGGCTACACCTTC
CASSPRIGRGYTF
>once|.|15|TRBV27|TRBJ2-1
TGTGCCAGCAGTGCCAAGAGAGGGGCAGTCAATGAGCAGTTCTTC
CASSAKRGAVNEQFF
>.|TRBD2|15|TRBV6-2/TRBV6-3|TRBJ2-5
TGTGCCAGCAGTTCCCTTAGCGGGAGCAGAGAGACCCAGTACTTC
CASSSLSGSRETQYF
>.|.|12|TRBV7-2|TRBJ1-2
TGTGCCAGCAGCCCAAAGGTTTATGGCTACACCTTC
CASSPKVYGYTF
>.|TRBD2|15|TRBV9|TRBJ2-1
TGTGCCAGCAGTAGCGGGGTTAGCTCCTACAATGAGCAGTTCTTC
CASSSGVSSYNEQFF
>.|TRBD2|15|TRBV5-1|TRBJ2-1
TGCGCCAGCAGCTTGGAGCGGGGGGCTTTAGATGAGCAGTTCTTC
CASSLERGALDEQFF
>.|TRBD2|15|TRBV29-1|TRBJ2-5
TGCAGCGTTGAAGAACTAGCGGGGGGCCAAGAGACCCAGTACTTC
CSVEELAGGQETQYF
>.|TRBD2|16|TRBV6-6|TRBJ2-5
TGTGCCAGCAGTAGACTAGCGGGGGGAACGGGTGGGGCCCAGTACTTC
CASSRLAGGTGGAQYF
>.|.|15|TRBV12-5|TRBJ1-4
TGTGCTAGTGGTTCCCTGGCAGGGGCGGGTGAAAAACTGTTTTTT
CASGSLAGAGEKLFF
>.|.|12|TRBV30|TRBJ1-2
TGTGCCTGGGCGTGGGGCCCGGAGGGCTACACCTTC
CAWAWGPEGYTF
>.|TRBD2|15|TRBV3-1/TRBV3-2|TRBJ2-1
TGTGCCAGCAGCCAAGCGGGGGGGCCCTTCAATGAGCAGTTCTTC
CASSQAGGPFNEQFF
>once|.|13|TRBV2|TRBJ1-4
TGTGCCAGCAGTGAACAGAATAATGAAAAACTGTTTTTT
CASSEQNNEKLFF
>.|TRBD1|15|TRBV4-2|TRBJ2-5
TGTGCCAGCAGCCCCCCGACAGGGGGCGTGGAGACCCAGTACTTC
CASSPPTGGVETQYF
>.|.|15|TRBV4-1|TRBJ2-2
TGCGCCAGCAGCCAAGGGGAAGCAGACACCGGGGAGCTGTTTTTT
CASSQGEADTGELFF
>.|.|14|TRBV4-3|TRBJ2-2
TGCGCCAGCAGCCAAGATCTGGGTCCCGGGGAGCTGTTTTTT
CASSQDLGPGELFF
>.|TRBD2|15|TRBV6-4|TRBJ2-1
TGTGCCAGCAGTGACATGGTAGCGGGAGATAATGAGCAGTTCTTC
CASSDMVAGDNEQFF
>.|TRBD2|15|TRBV5-1|TRBJ2-2
TGCGCCAGCAGCTTAAGCGGGAGAAAAACCGGGGAGCTGTTTTTT
CASSLSGRKTGELFF
>.|.|15|TRBV4-3|TRBJ1-6
TGCGCCAGCAGCCCCAGGGAGTCCTATAATTCACCCCTCCACTTT
CASSPRESYNSPLHF
>.|TRBD1|16|TRBV7-2|TRBJ2-2
TGTGCCAGCAGCTCCAGGGGGCCGACGGGCACCGGGGAGCTGTTTTTT
CASSSRGPTGTGELFF
>.|.|15|TRBV7-2|TRBJ1-1
TGTGCCAGCTCCCCCCCGACCTCGGTGAACACTGAAGCTTTCTTT
CASSPPTSVNTEAFF
>.|TRBD1|14|TRBV19|TRBJ1-3
TGTGCGTCACGAACAGGGGCGCCTGGAAACACCATATATTTT
CASRTGAPGNTIYF
>.|TRBD1|17|TRBV12-5|TRBJ2-5
TGTGCTAGTGGTTTGGTGCTTTTGGGGACAGGGCAAGAGACCCAGTACTTC
CASGLVLLGTGQETQYF
>.|.|13|TRBV10-2|TRBJ1-1
TGCGCCAGCAGGGGGGTCTACACGGTGAGTGCTTTCTTT
CASRGVYTVSAFF
>.|.|15|TRBV7-2|TRBJ1-2
TGTGCCAGCAGCTGGGGACGGATCGGGGGTTATGGCTACACCTTC
CASSWGRIGGYGYTF
>.|.|13|TRBV3-1/TRBV3-2|TRBJ1-4
TGTGCCAGCAGCCGTGCGCCTCACTTAAAACTGTTTTTT
CASSRAPHLKLFF
>.|TRBD1|14|TRBV15|TRBJ1-5
TGTGCCACCAGCAGGGGACAGGGGAGTCAGCCCCAGCATTTT
CATSRGQGSQPQHF
>.|.|13|TRBV29-1|TRBJ1-3
TGCAGCGTTCATCGGGACGGTGGAAACACCATATATTTT
CSVHRDGGNTIYF
>once|TRBD1|14|TRBV7-8|TRBJ1-1
TGTGCCAGCCACCGGGACAGGAGGAACACTGAAGCTTTCTTT
CASHRDRRNTEAFF
>.|.|14|TRBV29-1|TRBJ1-6
TGCAGCGTGCAGCAGGGGCACACGAATTCACCCCTCCACTTT
CSVQQGHTNSPLHF
>.|.|11|TRBV11-1|TRBJ2-1
TGTGCCAGCAGCGTCTACAATGAGCAGTTCTTC
CASSVYNEQFF
>once|.|13|TRBV2|TRBJ1-5
TGTGCCAGCACAGGGGAGAGCAATCAGCCCCAGCATTTT
CASTGESNQPQHF
>.|TRBD1|15|TRBV15|TRBJ1-5
TGTGCCACCAGCCAGTCGGGACAGGGATTCCAGCCCCAGCATTTT
CATSQSGQGFQPQHF
>.|.|12|TRBV12-3/TRBV12-4|TRBJ1-2
TGTGCCAGCAGTGGGTCAGGGCGCGGCTACACCTTC
CASSGSGRGYTF
>.|TRBD1|15|TRBV5-1|TRBJ1-1
TGCGCCAGCAGTTATCGCACAGGGGGCTTAACTGAAGCTTTCTTT
CASSYRTGGLTEAFF